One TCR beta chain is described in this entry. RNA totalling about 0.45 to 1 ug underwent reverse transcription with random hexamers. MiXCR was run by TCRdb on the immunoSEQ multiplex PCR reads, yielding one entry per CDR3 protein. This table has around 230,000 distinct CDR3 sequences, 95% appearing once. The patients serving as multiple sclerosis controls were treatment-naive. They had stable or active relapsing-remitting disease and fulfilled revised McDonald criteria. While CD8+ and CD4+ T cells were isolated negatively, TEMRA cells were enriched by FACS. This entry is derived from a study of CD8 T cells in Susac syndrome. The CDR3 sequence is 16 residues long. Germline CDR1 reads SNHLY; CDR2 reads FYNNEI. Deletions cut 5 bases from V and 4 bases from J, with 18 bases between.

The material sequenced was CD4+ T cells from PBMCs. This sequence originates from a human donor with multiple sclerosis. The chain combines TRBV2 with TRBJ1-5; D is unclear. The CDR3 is CASSYEGTILNQPQHF. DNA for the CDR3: TGTGCCAGCAGTTACGAGGGCACGATCCTAAATCAGCCCCAGCATTTT.